The clone carrying this T cell receptor beta chain has a single count. Methods used by the authors: Amplified reference gene primers provided the basis for estimating nucleated cell counts. Method: immunoSEQ multiplex PCR; TCRdb's copy keeps in-frame clones and lacks some. V, J and clone size reflect that table, while D and trimming were determined from the DNA. The top ten hold under 0.6% of the sample, which has about 89,000 clones, approximately 88% seen once. This sample was included in a study of blood T cell repertoires in COVID-19. Background on the study: Material from acute and convalescent COVID-19 was sourced from the United States, Italy and Spain. T cells, B-cell-depleted T cells, or PBMCs supplied cDNA or gDNA.

The CDR3 is 17 amino acids. Germline CDR1 is MNHEY and CDR2 is SVGEGT. The V segment lost 6 bases and the J segment 5 bases; nucleotides outside the gene matches: 13. The clonotype originates from a man aged 55 to 69 with acute or convalescent COVID-19. The rearrangement uses TRBV6-2 or TRBV6-3 and TRBJ2-1, with 10 bases identical to TRBD1. What was sequenced was peripheral blood. CDR3: CASSDPPGQGRHNEQFF. CDR3 DNA sequence: TGTGCCAGCAGCGACCCCCCGGGACAGGGGCGACACAATGAGCAGTTCTTC.